Listed below are T cell receptor beta chains from one sample, sequenced in a study of lymphopenia after photon versus proton radiotherapy. The assay was immunoSEQ multiplex PCR, and TCRdb's table has in-frame clones only and misses some. The sample includes about 40,000 clones, 86% of them seen just once. The sequencing here drew on peripheral blood, taken from a patient treated with proton-based radiotherapy. These receptors were taken from a woman aged 65 to 85 with pancreatic cancer. Some clones in this sample may be carry-over from other donors' samples. The CDR3 runs from the conserved cysteine through the conserved F or W. D genes are given only for firm matches. Only part of the rows carry a size: once, few, many, or a class if the clone is expanded.

d_call j_call clone_size v_call cdr3_aa cdr3_nt
- TRBJ2-2 - TRBV18 CASSPYSTGELFF TGTGCCAGCTCACCCTACAGCACCGGGGAGCTGTTTTTT
TRBD2 TRBJ2-1 - TRBV2 CATALAGGPAYNEQFF TGTGCCACCGCCTTAGCGGGAGGGCCCGCCTACAATGAGCAGTTCTTC
- TRBJ1-1 - TRBV2 CASSETFPGTQGTEAFF TGTGCCAGCAGTGAAACCTTCCCCGGGACCCAGGGGACTGAAGCTTTCTTT
TRBD1 TRBJ1-1 - TRBV28 CASKAYQGEDTEAFF TGTGCCAGCAAGGCATATCAGGGGGAGGACACTGAAGCTTTCTTT
- TRBJ1-1 - TRBV30 CAWSLTGSTEAFF TGTGCCTGGAGTCTCACAGGGAGCACTGAAGCTTTCTTT
- TRBJ2-1 - TRBV28 CASSPSGRSYNEQFF TGTGCCAGCAGTCCCTCCGGGCGTTCCTACAATGAGCAGTTCTTC
- TRBJ1-2 - TRBV7-9 CASSLDILGYTF TGTGCCAGCAGCCTGGACATCCTTGGCTACACCTTC
TRBD2 TRBJ2-1 - TRBV29-1 CSVATAGEEFF TGCAGCGTTGCGACAGCGGGAGAGGAGTTCTTC
- TRBJ2-2 - TRBV28 CASSPPVGGGTGELFF TGTGCCAGCAGCCCACCAGTGGGGGGAGGCACCGGGGAGCTGTTTTTT
- TRBJ2-7 - TRBV7-9 CASSFSRETYEQYF TGTGCCAGCAGCTTCAGCAGGGAGACCTACGAGCAGTACTTC
- TRBJ2-3 - TRBV7-2 CASSLALDRSTDTQYF TGTGCCAGCAGCTTAGCGCTAGATAGAAGCACAGATACGCAGTATTTT
- TRBJ1-1 - TRBV29-1 CSVVRGTEAFF TGCAGCGTTGTCAGGGGCACTGAAGCTTTCTTT
TRBD1 TRBJ1-5 - TRBV28 CASRRQGTSNQPQHF TGTGCCAGCAGGAGACAGGGAACCAGCAATCAGCCCCAGCATTTT
- TRBJ1-4 - TRBV11-1 CASSLDQRSEKLFF TGTGCCAGCAGCTTAGACCAGAGGAGTGAAAAACTGTTTTTT
TRBD1 TRBJ2-7 - TRBV28 CASSLPGGEYEQYF TGTGCCAGCAGTCTCCCAGGGGGCGAGTACGAGCAGTACTTC
TRBD2 TRBJ2-3 - TRBV5-1 CASSLGLAGGPSDTQYF TGCGCCAGCAGCTTAGGACTAGCGGGAGGGCCTTCAGATACGCAGTATTTT
TRBD2 TRBJ2-2 - TRBV2 CASGVAGDGTGELFF TGTGCCAGCGGAGTAGCGGGAGATGGCACCGGGGAGCTGTTTTTT
TRBD1 TRBJ1-5 - TRBV18 CASSQGTVNQPQHF TGTGCCAGCTCCCAGGGGACAGTAAATCAGCCCCAGCATTTT
TRBD2 TRBJ2-1 - TRBV10-3 CAIRASGSSYNEQFF TGTGCCATCAGAGCTAGCGGGAGCTCCTACAATGAGCAGTTCTTC
- TRBJ1-1 - TRBV9 CASSVGFEGEAFF TGTGCCAGCAGCGTAGGCTTTGAGGGAGAAGCTTTCTTT
- TRBJ1-3 - TRBV30 CAWSSRLNTIYF TGTGCCTGGAGTTCGCGACTAAACACCATATATTTT
- TRBJ1-5 - TRBV6-5 CASSYDPMGYQPQHF TGTGCCAGCAGTTACGACCCTATGGGATATCAGCCCCAGCATTTT
- TRBJ1-1 once TRBV18 CASSPQGGTEAFF TGTGCCAGCTCACCTCAAGGAGGCACTGAAGCTTTCTTT